The T cell receptor beta chain described here comes from a study of blood T cells in healthy people across ages. Next came a second PCR, run for about 6 to 12 cycles, which used a sample-barcoded 5' primer along with a J-beta primer mix. TCRdb reanalysed the 5' RACE reads using MiXCR and keeps one entry per CDR3 protein. This table holds roughly 1.7 million distinct CDR3 sequences, about 31% found once. Germline V gene data show CDR1 as SGDLS and CDR2 as YYNGEE. The CDR3 is 16 amino acids. V was clipped by 1 base and J by 1 base, with 13 bases between them. The gene calls are TRBV9 and TRBJ2-3; D perhaps matches TRBD2 (7 bases). Sequences were obtained from blood. This clonotype was sampled from a woman aged 25 to 39 in good health. The CDR3 DNA reads TGTGCCAGCAGCGTACTGGGCGGGGGCCGCACAGATACGCAGTATTTT. Its protein product is CASSVLGGGRTDTQYF.